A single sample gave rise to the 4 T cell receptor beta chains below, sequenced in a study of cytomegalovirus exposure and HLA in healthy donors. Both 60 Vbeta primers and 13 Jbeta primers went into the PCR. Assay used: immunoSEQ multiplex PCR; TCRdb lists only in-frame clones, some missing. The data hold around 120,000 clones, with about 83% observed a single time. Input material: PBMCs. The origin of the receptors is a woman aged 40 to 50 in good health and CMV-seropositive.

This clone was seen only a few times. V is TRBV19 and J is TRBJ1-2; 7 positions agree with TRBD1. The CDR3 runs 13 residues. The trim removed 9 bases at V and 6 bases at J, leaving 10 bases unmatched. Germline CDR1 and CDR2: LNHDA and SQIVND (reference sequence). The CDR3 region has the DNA TGTGCCAGCGGGAAAGACAGGGAAGATGGCTACACCTTC. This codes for CASGKDREDGYTF.

CDR3 protein: CASSSRDWTYEQYF. CDR3 nucleotide sequence: TGTGCCAGCAGCAGCCGGGACTGGACCTACGAGCAGTACTTC. This chain joins TRBV4-2 and TRBJ2-7; TRBD2 is a possible D gene (6 bases). The CDR3 extends over 14 amino acids. Trimming cost V 5 bases and J 2 bases, with 13 bases left between them. The germline V gene has CDR1 LGHNA and CDR2 YNFKEQ.

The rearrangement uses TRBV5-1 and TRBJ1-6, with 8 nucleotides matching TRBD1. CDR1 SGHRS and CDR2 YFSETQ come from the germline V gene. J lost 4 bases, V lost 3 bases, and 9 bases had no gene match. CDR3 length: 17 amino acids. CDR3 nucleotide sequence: TGCGCCAGCAGCTACCAAGGGACAGGAACTTATAATTCACCCCTCCACTTT. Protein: CASSYQGTGTYNSPLHF.

The CDR3 nucleotides read TGTGCCAGCAGCTCCCAGACATTCGCCAACACTGAAGCTTTCTTT. It yields the protein CASSSQTFANTEAFF. The chain uses TRBV7-2 and TRBJ1-1; no firm D call. Trimming removed 4 bases from V and 2 bases from J, with 14 bases in between. The CDR3 is made up of 15 amino acids. The germline V gene has CDR1 SGHTA and CDR2 FQGNSA.